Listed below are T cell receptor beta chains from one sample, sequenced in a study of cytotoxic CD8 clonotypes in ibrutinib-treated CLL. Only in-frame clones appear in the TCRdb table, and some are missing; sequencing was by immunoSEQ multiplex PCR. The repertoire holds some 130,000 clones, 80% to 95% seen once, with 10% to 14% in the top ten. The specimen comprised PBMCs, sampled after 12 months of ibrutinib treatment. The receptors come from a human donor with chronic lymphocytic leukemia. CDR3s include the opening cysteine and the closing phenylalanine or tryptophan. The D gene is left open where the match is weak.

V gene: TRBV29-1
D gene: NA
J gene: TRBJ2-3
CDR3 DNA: TGCAGCCTACATTTCACAGGTTACGATAGGCCAGATACGCAGTATTTT
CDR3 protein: CSLHFTGYDRPDTQYF

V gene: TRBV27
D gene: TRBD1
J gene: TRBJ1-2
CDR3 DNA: TGTGCCAGCGCTTTGGGACAGGGTCGCTATGGCTACACCTTC
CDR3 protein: CASALGQGRYGYTF

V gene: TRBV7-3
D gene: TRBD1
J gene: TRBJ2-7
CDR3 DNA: TGTGCCAGCAGCTCCACCGGGACAGGGGACTACGAGCAGTACTTC
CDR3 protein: CASSSTGTGDYEQYF

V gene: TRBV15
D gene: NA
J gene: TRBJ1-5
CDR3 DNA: TGTGCCACCAGCAGAGACTCGACAGGATCCAGTTGGGAGAATCAGCCCCAGCATTTT
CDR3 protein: CATSRDSTGSSWENQPQHF

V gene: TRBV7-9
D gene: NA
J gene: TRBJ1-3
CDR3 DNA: TGTGCCAGCAGCTTAGACGGTCCGGACACCATATATTTT
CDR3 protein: CASSLDGPDTIYF

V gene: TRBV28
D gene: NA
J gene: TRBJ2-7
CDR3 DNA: TGTGCCAGCAGTTTGCCGGGAGCATCCTACGAGCAGTACTTC
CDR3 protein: CASSLPGASYEQYF

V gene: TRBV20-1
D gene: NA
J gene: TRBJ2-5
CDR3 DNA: TGCAGTGCCCCCTCAGAGACCCAGTACTTC
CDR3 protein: CSAPSETQYF

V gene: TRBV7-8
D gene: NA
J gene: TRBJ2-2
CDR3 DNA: TGTGCCAGCAGCTGGAGTGGTTGGGCGGACACCGGGGAGCTGTTTTTT
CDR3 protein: CASSWSGWADTGELFF

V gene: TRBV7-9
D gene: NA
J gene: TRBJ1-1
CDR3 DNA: TGTGCCAGCAGCTCAAACAGCTTACGGGACACTGAAGCTTTCTTT
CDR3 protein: CASSSNSLRDTEAFF

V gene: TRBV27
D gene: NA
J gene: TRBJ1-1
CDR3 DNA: TGTGCCAGCAGTCCGTACCTCAGGGGTGCTGAAGCTTTCTTT
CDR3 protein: CASSPYLRGAEAFF

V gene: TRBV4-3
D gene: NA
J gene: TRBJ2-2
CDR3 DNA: TGCGCCAGCAGCCAAGACGCAATGAACACCGGGGAGCTGTTTTTT
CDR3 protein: CASSQDAMNTGELFF

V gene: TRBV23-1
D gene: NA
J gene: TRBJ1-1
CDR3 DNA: TGCGCCAGCAGCCTGACCCCCAGATCGGAAGCTTTCTTT
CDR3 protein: CASSLTPRSEAFF

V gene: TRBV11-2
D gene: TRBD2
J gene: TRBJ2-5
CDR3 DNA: TGTGCCAGCAGCTTGGGACTAGCGGAATATTTGCAGTACTTC
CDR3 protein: CASSLGLAEYLQYF

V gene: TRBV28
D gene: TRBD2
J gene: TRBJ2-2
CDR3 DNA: TGTGCCAGCAGTGTCCATACTAGGACTAGGCCATTCGGGGAGCTGTTTTTT
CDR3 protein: CASSVHTRTRPFGELFF

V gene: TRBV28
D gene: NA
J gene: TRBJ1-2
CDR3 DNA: TGTGCCAGCAGTTATACAGACACATATGGCTACACCTTC
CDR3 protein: CASSYTDTYGYTF

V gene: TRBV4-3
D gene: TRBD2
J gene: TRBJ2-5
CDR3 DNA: TGCGCCAGCAGCCAAGTCCCGGGGGGGGAGACCCAGTACTTC
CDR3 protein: CASSQVPGGETQYF

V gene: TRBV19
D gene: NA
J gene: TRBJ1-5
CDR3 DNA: TGTGCCAGTAGTACGAGGACAGTGCGTAATCAGCCCCAGCATTTT
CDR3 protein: CASSTRTVRNQPQHF

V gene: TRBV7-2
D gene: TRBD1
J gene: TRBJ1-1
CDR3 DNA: TGTGCCAGCAGCTTCAGGACAGGGTACACTGAAGCTTTCTTT
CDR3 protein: CASSFRTGYTEAFF

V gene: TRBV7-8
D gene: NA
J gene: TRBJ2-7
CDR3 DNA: TGTGCCAGCAGCCAGTATAGCGTGGGGTCTAGCGAGCAGTACTTC
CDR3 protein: CASSQYSVGSSEQYF

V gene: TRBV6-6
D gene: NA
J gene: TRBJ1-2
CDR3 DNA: TGTGCCAGCAGGGGAGGCTATGGCTACACCTTC
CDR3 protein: CASRGGYGYTF

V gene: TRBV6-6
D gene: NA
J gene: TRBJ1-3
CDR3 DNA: TGTGCCAGCGGGCAATCTGGAAACACCATATATTTT
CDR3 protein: CASGQSGNTIYF

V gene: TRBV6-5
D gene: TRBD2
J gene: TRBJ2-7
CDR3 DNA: TGTGCCAGCAGTCTCCCGGGACTAGCGGGAATCGGGCAGTACTTC
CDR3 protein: CASSLPGLAGIGQYF

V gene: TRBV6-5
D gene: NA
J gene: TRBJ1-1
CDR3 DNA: TGTGCCAGCACTACGCCTGGGGGGGGCGAAGCTTTCTTT
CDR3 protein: CASTTPGGGEAFF

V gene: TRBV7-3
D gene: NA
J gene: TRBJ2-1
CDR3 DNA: TGTGCCAGCAGCTTAGAGGCCTATGGTGAGCAGTTCTTC
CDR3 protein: CASSLEAYGEQFF

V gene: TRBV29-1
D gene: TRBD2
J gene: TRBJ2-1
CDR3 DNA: TGCAGCGTTGAACTAGCGGGCGATGAGCAGTTCTTC
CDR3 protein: CSVELAGDEQFF

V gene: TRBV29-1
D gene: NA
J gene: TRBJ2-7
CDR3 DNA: TGCAGCGTTGTCCGGGACGGAGAGCAGTACTTC
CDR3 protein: CSVVRDGEQYF

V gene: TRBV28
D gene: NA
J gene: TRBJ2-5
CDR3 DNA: TGTGCCAGCAGTTTATCCCCCGGCAGGCCGAAACAAGAGACCCAGTACTTC
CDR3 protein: CASSLSPGRPKQETQYF

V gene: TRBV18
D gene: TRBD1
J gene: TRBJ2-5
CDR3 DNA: TGTGCCAGCTCACCGGGACAGCAAGAGACCCAGTACTTC
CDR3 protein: CASSPGQQETQYF

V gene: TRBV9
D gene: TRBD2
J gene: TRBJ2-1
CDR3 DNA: TGTGCCAGCAGCGTAGTAGCGGGAGTGAATGAGCAGTTCTTC
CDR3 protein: CASSVVAGVNEQFF

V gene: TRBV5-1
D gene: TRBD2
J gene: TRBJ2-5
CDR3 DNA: TGCGCCAGCAGCTCTTCTAGCGGGTATATAGCGACCCAGTACTTC
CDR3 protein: CASSSSSGYIATQYF

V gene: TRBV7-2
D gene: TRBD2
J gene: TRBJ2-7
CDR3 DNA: TGTGCCAGCAGCTTAGTAGCGGGAAGTGTCTACGAGCAGTACTTC
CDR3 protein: CASSLVAGSVYEQYF

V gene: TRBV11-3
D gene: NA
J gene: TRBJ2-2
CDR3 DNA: TGTGCCAGCAGCTTTTCCAGGGCCCTCAACACCGGGGAGCTGTTTTTT
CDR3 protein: CASSFSRALNTGELFF